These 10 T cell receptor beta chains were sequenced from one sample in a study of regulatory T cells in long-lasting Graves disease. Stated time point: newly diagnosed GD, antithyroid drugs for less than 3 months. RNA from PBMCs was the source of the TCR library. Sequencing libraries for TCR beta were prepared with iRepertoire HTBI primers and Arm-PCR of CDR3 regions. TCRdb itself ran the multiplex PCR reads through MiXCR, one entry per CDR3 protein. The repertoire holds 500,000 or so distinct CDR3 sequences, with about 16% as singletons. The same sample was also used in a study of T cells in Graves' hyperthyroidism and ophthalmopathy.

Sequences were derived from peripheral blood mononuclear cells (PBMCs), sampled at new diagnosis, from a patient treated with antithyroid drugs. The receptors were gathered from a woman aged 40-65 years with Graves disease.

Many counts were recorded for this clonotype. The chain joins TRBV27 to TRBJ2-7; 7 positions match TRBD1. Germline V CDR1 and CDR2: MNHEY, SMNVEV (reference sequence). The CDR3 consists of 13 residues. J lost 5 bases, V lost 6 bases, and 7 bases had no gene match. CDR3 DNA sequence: TGTGCCAGCAGCCCCGGGACAGTGAACGAGCAGTACTTC. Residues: CASSPGTVNEQYF.

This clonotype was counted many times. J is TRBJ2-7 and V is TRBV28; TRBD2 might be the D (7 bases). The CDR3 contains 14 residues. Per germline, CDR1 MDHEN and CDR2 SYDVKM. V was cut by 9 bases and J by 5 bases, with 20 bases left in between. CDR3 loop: CASPPAGAVNEQYF. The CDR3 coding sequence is TGTGCCAGTCCACCTGCGGGGGCAGTAAACGAGCAGTACTTC.

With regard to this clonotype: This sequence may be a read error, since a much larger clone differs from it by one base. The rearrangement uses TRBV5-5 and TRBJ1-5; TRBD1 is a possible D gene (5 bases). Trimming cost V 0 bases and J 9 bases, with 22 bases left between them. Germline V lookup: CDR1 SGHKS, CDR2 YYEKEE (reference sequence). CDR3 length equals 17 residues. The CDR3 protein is CASSLVTTRDAGRPQHF. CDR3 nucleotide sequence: TGTGCCAGCAGCTTGGTAACTACAAGGGACGCCGGGAGGCCCCAGCATTTT.

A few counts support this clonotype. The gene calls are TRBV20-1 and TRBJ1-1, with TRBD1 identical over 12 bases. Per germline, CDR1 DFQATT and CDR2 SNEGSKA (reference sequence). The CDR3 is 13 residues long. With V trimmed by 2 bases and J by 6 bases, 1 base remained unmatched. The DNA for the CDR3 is TGCAGTGCTAGAAGGGACAGGGGGCCTGAAGCTTTCTTT. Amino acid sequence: CSARRDRGPEAFF.

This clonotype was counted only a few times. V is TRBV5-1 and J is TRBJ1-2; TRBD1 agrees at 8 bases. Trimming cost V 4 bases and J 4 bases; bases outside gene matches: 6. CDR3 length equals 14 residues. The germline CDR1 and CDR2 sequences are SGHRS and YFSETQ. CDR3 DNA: TGCGCCAGCAGCAACGCAGGGGGCTCCTATGGCTACACCTTC. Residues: CASSNAGGSYGYTF.

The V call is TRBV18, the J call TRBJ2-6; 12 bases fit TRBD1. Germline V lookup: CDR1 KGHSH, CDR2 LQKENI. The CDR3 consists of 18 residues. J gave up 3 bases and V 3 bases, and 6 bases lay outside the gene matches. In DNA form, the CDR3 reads TGTGCCAGCTCACCCCCGGGACAGGGGGCTGGTGGGGCCAACGTCCTGACTTTC. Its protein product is CASSPPGQGAGGANVLTF.

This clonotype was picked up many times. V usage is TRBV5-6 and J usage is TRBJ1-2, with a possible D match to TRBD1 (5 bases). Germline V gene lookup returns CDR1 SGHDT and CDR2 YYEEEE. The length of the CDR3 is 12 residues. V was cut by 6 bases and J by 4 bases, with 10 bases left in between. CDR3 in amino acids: CASKGLSYGYTF. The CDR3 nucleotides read TGTGCCAGCAAGGGACTTAGCTATGGCTACACCTTC.

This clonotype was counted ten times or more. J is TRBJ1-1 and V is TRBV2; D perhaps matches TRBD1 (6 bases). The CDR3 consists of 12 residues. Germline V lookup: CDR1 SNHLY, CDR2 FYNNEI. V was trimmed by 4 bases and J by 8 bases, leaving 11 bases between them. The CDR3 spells CASSGLGTEAFF. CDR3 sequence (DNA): TGTGCCAGCAGTGGCCTCGGGACAGAAGCTTTCTTT.

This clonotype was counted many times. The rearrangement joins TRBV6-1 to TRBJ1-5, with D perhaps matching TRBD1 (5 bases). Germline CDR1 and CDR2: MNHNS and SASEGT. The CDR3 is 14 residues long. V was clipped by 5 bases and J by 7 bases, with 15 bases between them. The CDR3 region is CASSTSGYRQPQHF. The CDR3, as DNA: TGTGCCAGCAGTACCTCAGGGTACAGGCAGCCCCAGCATTTT.

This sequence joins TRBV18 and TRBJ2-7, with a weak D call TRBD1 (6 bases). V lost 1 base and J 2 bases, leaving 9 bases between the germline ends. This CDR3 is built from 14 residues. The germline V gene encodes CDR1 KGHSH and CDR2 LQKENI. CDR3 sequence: CASSPQPGAYEQYF. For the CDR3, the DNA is TGTGCCAGCTCACCACAGCCAGGGGCCTACGAGCAGTACTTC.